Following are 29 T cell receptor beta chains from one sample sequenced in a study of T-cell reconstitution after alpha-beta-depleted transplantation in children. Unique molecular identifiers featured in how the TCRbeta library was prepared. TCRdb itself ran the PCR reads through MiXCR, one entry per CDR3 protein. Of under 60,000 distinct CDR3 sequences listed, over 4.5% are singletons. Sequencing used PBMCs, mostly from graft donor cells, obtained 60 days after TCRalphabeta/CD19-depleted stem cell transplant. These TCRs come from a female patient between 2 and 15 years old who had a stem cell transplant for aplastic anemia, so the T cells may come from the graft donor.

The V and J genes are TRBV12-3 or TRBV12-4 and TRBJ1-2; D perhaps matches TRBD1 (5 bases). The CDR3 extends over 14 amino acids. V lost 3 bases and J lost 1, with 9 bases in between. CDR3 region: CASSFRRDNYGYTF. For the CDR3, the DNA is TGTGCCAGCAGTTTTCGCAGGGATAACTATGGCTACACCTTC.

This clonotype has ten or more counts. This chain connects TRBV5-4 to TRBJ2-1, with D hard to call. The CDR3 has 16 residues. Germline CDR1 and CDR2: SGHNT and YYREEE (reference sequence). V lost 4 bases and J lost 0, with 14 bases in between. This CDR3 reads CASSQPGSGSYNEQFF. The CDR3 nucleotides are TGTGCCAGCAGCCAACCGGGCTCCGGCTCCTACAATGAGCAGTTCTTC. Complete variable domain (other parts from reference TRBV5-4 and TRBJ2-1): ETGVTQSPTHLIKTRGQQVTLRCSSQSGHNTVSWYQQALGQGPQFIFQYYREEENGRGNFPPRFSGLQFPNYSSELNVNALELDDSALYLCASSQPGSGSYNEQFFGPGTRLTVL.

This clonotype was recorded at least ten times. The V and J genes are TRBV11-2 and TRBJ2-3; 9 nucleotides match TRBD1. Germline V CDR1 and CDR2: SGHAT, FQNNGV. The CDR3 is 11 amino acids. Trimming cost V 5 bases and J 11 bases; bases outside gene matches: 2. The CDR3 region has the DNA TGTGCCAGCAGCCAGGACAGGGGGCAGTATTTT. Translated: CASSQDRGQYF.

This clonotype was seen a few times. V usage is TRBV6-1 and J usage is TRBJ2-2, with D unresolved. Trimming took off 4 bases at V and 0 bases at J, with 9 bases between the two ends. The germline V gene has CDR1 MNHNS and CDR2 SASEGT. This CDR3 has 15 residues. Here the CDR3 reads CASSARVPNTGELFF. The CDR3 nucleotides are TGTGCCAGCAGTGCTAGAGTCCCGAACACCGGGGAGCTGTTTTTT.

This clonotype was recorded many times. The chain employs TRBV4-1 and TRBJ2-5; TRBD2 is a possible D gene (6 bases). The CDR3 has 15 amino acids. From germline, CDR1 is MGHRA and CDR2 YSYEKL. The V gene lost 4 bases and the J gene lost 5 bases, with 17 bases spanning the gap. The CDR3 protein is CASSLAGTGYETQYF. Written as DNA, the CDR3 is TGCGCCAGCAGCCTCGCCGGGACTGGATATGAGACCCAGTACTTC.

DNA for the CDR3: TGTGCCAGCAGCTCGATGGGGGGAGGACTTCAAAACATTCAGTACTTC. Amino acid sequence: CASSSMGGGLQNIQYF. The chain employs TRBV11-2 and TRBJ2-4; D perhaps matches TRBD2 (6 bases). Germline CDR1 is SGHAT and CDR2 is FQNNGV. V was trimmed by 4 bases and J by 5 bases, leaving 18 bases between them. This CDR3 is 16 amino acids long.

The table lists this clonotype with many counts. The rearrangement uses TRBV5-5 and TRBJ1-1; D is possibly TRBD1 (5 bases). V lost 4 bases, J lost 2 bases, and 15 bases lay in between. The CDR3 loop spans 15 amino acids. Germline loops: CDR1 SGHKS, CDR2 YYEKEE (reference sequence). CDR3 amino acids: CASSRNMGVNTEAFF. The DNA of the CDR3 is TGTGCCAGCAGCCGGAACATGGGGGTCAACACTGAAGCTTTCTTT.

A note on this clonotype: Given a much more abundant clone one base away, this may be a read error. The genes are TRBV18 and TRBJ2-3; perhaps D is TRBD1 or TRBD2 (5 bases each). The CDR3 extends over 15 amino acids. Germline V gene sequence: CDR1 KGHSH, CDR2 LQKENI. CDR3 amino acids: CASSRGNRGTDTLYF. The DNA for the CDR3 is TGTGCCAGCTCGCGAGGGAATCGGGGCACAGATACGCTGTATTTT.

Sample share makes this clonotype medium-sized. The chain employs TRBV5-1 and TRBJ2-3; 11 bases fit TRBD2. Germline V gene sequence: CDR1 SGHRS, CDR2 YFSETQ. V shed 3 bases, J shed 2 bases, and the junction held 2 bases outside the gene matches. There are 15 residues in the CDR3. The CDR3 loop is CASSWGLAATDTQYF. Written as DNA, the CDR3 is TGCGCCAGCAGCTGGGGACTAGCGGCCACAGATACGCAGTATTTT.

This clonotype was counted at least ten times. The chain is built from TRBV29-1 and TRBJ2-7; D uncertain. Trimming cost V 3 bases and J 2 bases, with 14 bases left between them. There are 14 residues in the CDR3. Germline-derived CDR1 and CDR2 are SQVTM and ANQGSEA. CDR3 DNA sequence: TGCAGCGTTGACAATTGTCGGACGACCTACGAGCAGTACTTC. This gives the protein CSVDNCRTTYEQYF.

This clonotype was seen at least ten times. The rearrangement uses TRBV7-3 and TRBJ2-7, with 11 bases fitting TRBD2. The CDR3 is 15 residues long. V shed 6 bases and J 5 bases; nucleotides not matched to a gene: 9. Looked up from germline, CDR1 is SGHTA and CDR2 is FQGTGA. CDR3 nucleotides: TGTGCCAGCAGGCGTTATAGCGGGGGGGCCCACGAGCAGTACTTC. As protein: CASRRYSGGAHEQYF.

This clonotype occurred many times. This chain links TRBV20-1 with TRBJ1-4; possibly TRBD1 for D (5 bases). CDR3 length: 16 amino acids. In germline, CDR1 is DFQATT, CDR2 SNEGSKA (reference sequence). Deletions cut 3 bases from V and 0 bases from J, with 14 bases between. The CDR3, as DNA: TGCAGTGCTAGGACGAACCGGGACGCAACTAATGAAAAACTGTTTTTT. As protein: CSARTNRDATNEKLFF.

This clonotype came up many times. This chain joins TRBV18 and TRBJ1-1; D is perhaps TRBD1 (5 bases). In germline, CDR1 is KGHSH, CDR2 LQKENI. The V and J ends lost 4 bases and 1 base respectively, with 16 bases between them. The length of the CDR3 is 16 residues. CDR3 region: CASSLAGRQRNTEAFF. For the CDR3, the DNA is TGTGCCAGCTCACTCGCGGGAAGACAGAGGAACACTGAAGCTTTCTTT. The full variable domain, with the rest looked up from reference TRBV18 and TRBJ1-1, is NAGVMQNPRHLVRRRGQEARLRCSPMKGHSHVYWYRQLPEEGLKFMVYLQKENIIDESGMPKERFSAEFPKEGPSILRIQQVVRGDSAAYFCASSLAGRQRNTEAFFGQGTRLTVV.

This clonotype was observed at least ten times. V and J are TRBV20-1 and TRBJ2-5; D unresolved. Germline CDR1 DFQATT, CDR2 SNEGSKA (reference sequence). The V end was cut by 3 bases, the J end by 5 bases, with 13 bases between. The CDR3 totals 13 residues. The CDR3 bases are TGCAGTGCTAGCCCGGAGTTGAGGGAGACCCAGTACTTC. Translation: CSASPELRETQYF.

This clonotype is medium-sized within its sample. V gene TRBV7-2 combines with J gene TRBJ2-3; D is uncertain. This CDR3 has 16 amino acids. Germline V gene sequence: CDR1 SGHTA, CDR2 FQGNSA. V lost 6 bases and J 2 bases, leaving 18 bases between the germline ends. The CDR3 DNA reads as TGTGCCAGCAGGTCCCATGGACGGATTAACACAGATACGCAGTATTTT. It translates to CASRSHGRINTDTQYF.

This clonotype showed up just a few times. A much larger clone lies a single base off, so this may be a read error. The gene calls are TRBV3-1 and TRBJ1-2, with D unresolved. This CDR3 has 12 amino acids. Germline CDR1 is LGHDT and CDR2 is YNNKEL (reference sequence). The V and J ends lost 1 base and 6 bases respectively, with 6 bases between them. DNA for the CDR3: TGTGCCAGCAGCCAAGGAGGGAATGGCTACACCTTC. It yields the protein CASSQGGNGYTF.

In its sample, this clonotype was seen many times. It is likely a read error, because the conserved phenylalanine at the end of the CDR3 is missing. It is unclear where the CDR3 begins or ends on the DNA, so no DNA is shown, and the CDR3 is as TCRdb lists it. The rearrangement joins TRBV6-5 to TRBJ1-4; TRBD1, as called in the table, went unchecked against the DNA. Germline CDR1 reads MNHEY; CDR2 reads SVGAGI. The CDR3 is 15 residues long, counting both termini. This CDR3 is CASRVKILLRNRRGP.

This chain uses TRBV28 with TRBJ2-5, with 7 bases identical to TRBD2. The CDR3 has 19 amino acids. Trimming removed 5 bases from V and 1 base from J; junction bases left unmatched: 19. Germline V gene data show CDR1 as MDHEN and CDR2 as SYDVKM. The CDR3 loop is CASSPPYSGLTLGQETQYF. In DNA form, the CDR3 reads TGTGCCAGCAGTCCCCCCTATAGCGGGCTGACACTTGGCCAAGAGACCCAGTACTTC.

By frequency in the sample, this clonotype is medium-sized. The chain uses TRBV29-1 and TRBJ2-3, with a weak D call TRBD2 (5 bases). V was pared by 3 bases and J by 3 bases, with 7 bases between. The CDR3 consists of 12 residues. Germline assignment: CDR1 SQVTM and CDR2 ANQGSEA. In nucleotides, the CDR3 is TGCAGCGTTGACGGCGGGACAGATACGCAGTATTTT. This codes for CSVDGGTDTQYF.

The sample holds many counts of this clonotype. The CDR3 loop reads CASSLVGGSITDTQYF. Written as DNA, the CDR3 is TGCGCCAGCAGCTTGGTAGGCGGGAGTATCACAGATACGCAGTATTTT. V gene TRBV5-1 combines with J gene TRBJ2-3; TRBD2 aligns across 7 bases. Germline values: CDR1 SGHRS, CDR2 YFSETQ. This CDR3 has 16 residues. V shed 0 bases, J shed 2 bases, and the junction held 6 bases outside the gene matches.

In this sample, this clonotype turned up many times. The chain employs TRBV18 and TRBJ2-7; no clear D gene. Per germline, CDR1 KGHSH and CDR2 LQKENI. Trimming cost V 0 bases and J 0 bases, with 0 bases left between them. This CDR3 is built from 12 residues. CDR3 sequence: CASSPPSYEQYF. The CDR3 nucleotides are TGTGCCAGCTCACCACCCTCCTACGAGCAGTACTTC.

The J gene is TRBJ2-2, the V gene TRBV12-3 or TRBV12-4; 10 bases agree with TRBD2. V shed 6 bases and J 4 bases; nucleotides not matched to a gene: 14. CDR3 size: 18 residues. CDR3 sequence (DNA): TGTGCCAGCAGCCTGAACCCGATAGCGGGGGGTGCCACCGGGGAGCTGTTTTTT. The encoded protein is CASSLNPIAGGATGELFF.

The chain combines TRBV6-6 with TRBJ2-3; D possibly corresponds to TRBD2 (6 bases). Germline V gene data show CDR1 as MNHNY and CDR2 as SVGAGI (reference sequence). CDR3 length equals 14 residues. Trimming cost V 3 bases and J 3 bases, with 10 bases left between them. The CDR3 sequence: CASSYTGRTDTQYF. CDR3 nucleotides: TGTGCCAGCAGTTATACCGGGAGAACAGATACGCAGTATTTT.

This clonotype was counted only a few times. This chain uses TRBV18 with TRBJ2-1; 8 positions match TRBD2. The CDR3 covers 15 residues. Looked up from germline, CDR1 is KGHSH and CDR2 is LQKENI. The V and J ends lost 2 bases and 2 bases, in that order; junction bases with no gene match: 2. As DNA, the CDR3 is TGTGCCAGCTCACCAGGACTAGCTCCCTACAATGAGCAGTTCTTC. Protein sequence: CASSPGLAPYNEQFF.

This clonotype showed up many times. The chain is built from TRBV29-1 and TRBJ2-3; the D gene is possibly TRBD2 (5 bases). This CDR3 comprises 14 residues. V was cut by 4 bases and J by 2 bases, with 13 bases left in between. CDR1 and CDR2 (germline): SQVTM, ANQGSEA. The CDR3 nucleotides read TGCAGCGTTGGGGCCGGGGTGGCCACAGATACGCAGTATTTT. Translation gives CSVGAGVATDTQYF.

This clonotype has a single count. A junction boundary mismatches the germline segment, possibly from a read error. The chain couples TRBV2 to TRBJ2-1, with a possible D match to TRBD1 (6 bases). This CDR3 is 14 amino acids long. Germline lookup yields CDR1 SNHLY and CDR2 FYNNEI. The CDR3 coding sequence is TGTGCCAGCAGTGAATGGGACAACCACAATGACCAGTTCTTC. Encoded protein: CASSEWDNHNDQFF.

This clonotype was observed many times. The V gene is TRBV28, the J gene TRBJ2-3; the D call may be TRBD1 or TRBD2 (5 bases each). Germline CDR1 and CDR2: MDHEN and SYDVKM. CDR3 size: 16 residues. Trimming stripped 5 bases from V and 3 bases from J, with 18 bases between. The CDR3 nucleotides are TGTGCCAGCAGTCCCCGTGGGGGTGCCCAAACAGATACGCAGTATTTT. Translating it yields CASSPRGGAQTDTQYF.

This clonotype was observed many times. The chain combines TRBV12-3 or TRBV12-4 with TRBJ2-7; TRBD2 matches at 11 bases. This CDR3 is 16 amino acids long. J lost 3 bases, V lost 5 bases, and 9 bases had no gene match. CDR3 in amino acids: CASSLRLAGYLYEQYF. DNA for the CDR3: TGTGCCAGCAGTCTCCGACTAGCGGGGTACCTCTACGAGCAGTACTTC.

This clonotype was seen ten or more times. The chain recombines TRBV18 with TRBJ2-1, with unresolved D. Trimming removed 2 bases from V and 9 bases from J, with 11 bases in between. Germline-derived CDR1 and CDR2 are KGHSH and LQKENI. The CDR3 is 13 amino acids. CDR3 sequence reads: CASSPKLRSEQFF. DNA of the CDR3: TGTGCCAGCTCACCAAAACTAAGGAGTGAGCAGTTCTTC.